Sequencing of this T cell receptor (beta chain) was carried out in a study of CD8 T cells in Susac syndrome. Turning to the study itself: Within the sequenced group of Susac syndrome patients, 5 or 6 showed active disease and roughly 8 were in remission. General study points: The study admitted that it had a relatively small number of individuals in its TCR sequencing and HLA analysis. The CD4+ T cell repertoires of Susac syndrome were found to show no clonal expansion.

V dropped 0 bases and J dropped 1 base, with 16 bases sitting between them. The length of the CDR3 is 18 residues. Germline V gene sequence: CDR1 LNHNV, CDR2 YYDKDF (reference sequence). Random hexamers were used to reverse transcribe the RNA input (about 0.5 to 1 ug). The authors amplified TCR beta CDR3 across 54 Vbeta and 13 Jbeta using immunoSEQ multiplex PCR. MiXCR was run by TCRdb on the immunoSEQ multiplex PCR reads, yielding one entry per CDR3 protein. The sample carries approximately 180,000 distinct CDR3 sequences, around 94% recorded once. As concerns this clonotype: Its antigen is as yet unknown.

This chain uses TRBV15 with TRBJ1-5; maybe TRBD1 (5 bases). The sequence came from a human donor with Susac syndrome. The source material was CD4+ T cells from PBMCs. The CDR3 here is CATSRETWGRGSNQPQHF. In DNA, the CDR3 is TGTGCCACCAGCAGAGAGACATGGGGTAGGGGAAGCAATCAGCCCCAGCATTTT.